This TCR beta chain is from a study of cytomegalovirus exposure and HLA in healthy donors. The V gene's germline CDR1 is MNHEY and CDR2 SMNVEV (reference sequence). The CDR3 runs 13 residues. Trimming removed 2 bases at V and 9 bases at J, with 14 bases between. PCR amplification relied on 60 Vbeta primers (plus 13 Jbeta primers). The protocol was immunoSEQ multiplex PCR, while the TCRdb copy is restricted to in-frame clones and leaves out a portion. The data contain some 170,000 clones, 81% of them seen just once; the ten biggest clones take up 1.5% to 2%. The study's findings and limits: Indistinguishable V segments such as TRBV6-2 and TRBV6-3 were excluded. It was likely that a cluster of highly shared sequence variants was a sequencing artifact. TCR beta chains numbering some 150 were designated cytomegalovirus-associated. An assumption of roughly uniform sequencing depth across donors underlay the presence/absence analyses.

Turning to this clone: Antigen specificity is unknown.

This sequence was found in a woman aged 18 to 35 in good health and CMV-seronegative. The chain is built from TRBV27 and TRBJ2-7; D possibly corresponds to TRBD1 (6 bases). The sample comprised PBMCs. CDR3 loop: CASSLMQGLVQYF. In nucleotides, the CDR3 is TGTGCCAGCAGTTTAATGCAGGGGTTAGTGCAGTACTTC.